One sample yielded the 22 T cell receptor beta chains listed below, sequenced in a study of graft-versus-host responses after intestinal transplantation. Here immunoSEQ multiplex PCR was the method, and the copy in TCRdb shows in-frame clones only, minus some. The table shows tens of thousands of clones, with nearly 90% occurring only once. The antigens these receptors bind are not known. Sequencing was performed on unstimulated CD8+ T cells sorted from spleen or lymph node cells, taken before transplant. Receptors were obtained from a human donor who was the organ donor for an intestinal transplant.

The gene calls are TRBV9 and TRBJ2-2, with D perhaps matching TRBD1 (5 bases). The CDR3 sequence is 16 residues long. Deletions cut 0 bases from V and 5 bases from J, with 14 bases between. Germline loops: CDR1 SGDLS, CDR2 YYNGEE. CDR3 loop: CASSVEPGMGTGELFF. The DNA of the CDR3 is TGTGCCAGCAGCGTAGAACCAGGGATGGGGACCGGGGAGCTGTTTTTT. Combining the CDR3 with reference TRBV9 and TRBJ2-2 gives the whole variable domain DSGVTQTPKHLITATGQRVTLRCSPRSGDLSVYWYQQSLDQGLQFLIQYYNGEERAKGNILERFSAQQFPDLHSELNLSSLELGDSALYFCASSVEPGMGTGELFFGEGSRLTVL.

V gene TRBV2 combines with J gene TRBJ2-7, with 9 bases matching TRBD1. The V segment lost 6 bases and the J segment 1 base; nucleotides outside the gene matches: 4. The CDR3 is 14 amino acids. The germline V gene has CDR1 SNHLY and CDR2 FYNNEI. The CDR3 spells CASRAGTGSYEQYV. The CDR3 DNA sequence: TGTGCCAGCAGAGCCGGGACAGGGTCCTACGAGCAGTACGTC.

DNA of the CDR3: TGTGCCAGCAGTTCGACAGCCGGTGGCCAGCCCCAGCATTTT. Its protein product is CASSSTAGGQPQHF. The chain joins TRBV6-4 to TRBJ1-5, with a weak D call TRBD1 (5 bases). V was pared by 5 bases and J by 7 bases, with 15 bases between. CDR1 is MRHNA and CDR2 is SNTAGT in the germline V gene. There are 14 residues in the CDR3.

V gene TRBV11-2 combines with J gene TRBJ2-3; 14 nucleotides align to TRBD2. CDR3 size: 15 residues. Trimming took 6 bases from V and 4 from J; bases not matched to a gene: 3. The germline V gene encodes CDR1 SGHAT and CDR2 FQNNGV. CDR3 nucleotides: TGTGCCAGCAGAGTGACTAGCGGGGGGGCAGATACGCAGTATTTT. It yields the protein CASRVTSGGADTQYF.

The chain links TRBV5-6 to TRBJ2-7; TRBD2 matches at 10 bases. The CDR3 sequence is 18 residues long. V lost 7 bases to trimming and J lost 0 bases; unmatched junction nucleotides: 16. From germline, CDR1 is SGHDT and CDR2 YYEEEE. CDR3 nucleotides: TGTGCCAGCCGAGCGAGGCTAGCGGGGGACGAAAGCTCCTACGAGCAGTACGTC. Protein product: CASRARLAGDESSYEQYV.

This chain joins TRBV2 and TRBJ1-4; TRBD1 agrees at 9 bases. The V segment lost 8 bases and the J segment 7 bases; nucleotides outside the gene matches: 8. Germline V gene data show CDR1 as SNHLY and CDR2 as FYNNEI. The length of the CDR3 is 14 residues. The CDR3 protein is CASLGTGRGEKLFF. The CDR3 DNA reads TGTGCCAGCCTTGGGACAGGGCGGGGTGAAAAACTGTTTTTT.

This clone has a handful of counts. J is TRBJ1-5 and V is TRBV6-4; perhaps TRBD1 as D (5 bases). The CDR3 covers 16 residues. In germline, CDR1 is MRHNA, CDR2 SNTAGT. The germline V and J ends were trimmed by 0 bases and 0 bases, with 9 bases remaining between them. The CDR3 nucleotides are TGTGCCAGCAGTGACTCAGGGGCTAATAGCAATCAGCCCCAGCATTTT. Its protein is CASSDSGANSNQPQHF.

This CDR3 reads CASATGAVHPYEQYV. The CDR3 region has the DNA TGTGCCAGCGCGACGGGAGCGGTCCACCCATACGAGCAGTACGTC. V and J are TRBV21-1 and TRBJ2-7; the listed D gene, TRBD2, was not tested against the DNA. TRBV21-1 is a listed pseudogene. CDR3 length: 15 residues.

The V and J genes are TRBV6-5 and TRBJ1-5; a possible D gene is TRBD1 (6 bases). Germline values: CDR1 MNHEY, CDR2 SVGAGI. V gave up 8 bases and J gave up 3 bases, with 14 bases separating them. The CDR3 is 14 amino acids. In DNA form, the CDR3 reads TGTGCCAGCGGGCTACAGGGATCCAATCAGCCCCAGCATTTT. Translated: CASGLQGSNQPQHF.

The rearrangement links TRBV15 to TRBJ2-2; 9 bases line up with TRBD2. There are 18 residues in the CDR3. CDR1 and CDR2 from the germline V gene are LNHNV and YYDKDF (reference sequence). The V gene end was trimmed by 0 bases and the J gene end by 0 bases; junction bases not matched to a gene: 5. In DNA form, the CDR3 reads TGTGCCACCAGCAGAGAGTTAGCGGGGGCCCCGAACACCGGGGAGCTGTTTTTT. The encoded protein is CATSRELAGAPNTGELFF.

The chain uses TRBV27 and TRBJ2-1, with 9 bases that match TRBD2. Germline values: CDR1 MNHEY, CDR2 SMNVEV (reference sequence). The CDR3 runs to 14 residues. After removal of 4 bases from V and 4 bases from J, the junction contained 2 bases not matched to a gene. The DNA of the CDR3 is TGTGCCAGCAGTTGGCTAGCGGGGTACAATGAGCAGTTCTTC. Translating it yields CASSWLAGYNEQFF.

The chain combines TRBV6-1 with TRBJ1-2, with no clear D. Trimming stripped 8 bases from V and 2 bases from J, with 18 bases between. The germline V gene has CDR1 MNHNS and CDR2 SASEGT. There are 15 residues in the CDR3. The CDR3 reads CASLSVGDLNYGYTF. CDR3 DNA: TGTGCCAGCCTCTCGGTCGGAGATTTAAACTATGGCTACACCTTC.

The V gene is TRBV2, the J gene TRBJ2-7; D is undetermined. Germline assignment: CDR1 SNHLY and CDR2 FYNNEI. Trimming removed 1 base from V and 2 bases from J, with 15 bases in between. The CDR3 is made up of 16 amino acids. Here the CDR3 reads CASSEDSLSAPYEQYV. The CDR3 DNA is TGTGCCAGCAGTGAAGACAGCCTAAGTGCCCCCTACGAGCAGTACGTC.

V gene TRBV11-2 combines with J gene TRBJ2-5; D ambiguous. The CDR3 consists of 11 residues. V was clipped by 5 bases and J by 5 bases, with 6 bases between them. Germline V lookup: CDR1 SGHAT, CDR2 FQNNGV. CDR3 bases: TGTGCCAGCAGCGATGAGGAGACCCAGTACTTC. It codes for CASSDEETQYF.

This sequence joins TRBV5-4 and TRBJ2-3, with a possible D match to TRBD2 (6 bases). The CDR3 extends over 13 amino acids. V was cut by 4 bases and J by 0 bases, with 6 bases left in between. Looked up from germline, CDR1 is SGHNT and CDR2 is YYREEE (reference sequence). This CDR3 reads CASSGTSTDTQYF. DNA of the CDR3: TGTGCCAGCAGCGGGACTAGCACAGATACGCAGTATTTT.

CDR3 sequence (DNA): TGTGCCAGCAGTTCAGGGGGCGCTTTAAGTGGCTACACCTTC. Protein sequence: CASSSGGALSGYTF. The rearrangement joins TRBV28 to TRBJ1-2; TRBD1 aligns across 8 bases. V lost 4 bases, J lost 7 bases, and 8 bases stayed unmatched. There are 14 residues in the CDR3. Germline V lookup: CDR1 MDHEN, CDR2 SYDVKM.

V and J are TRBV5-6 and TRBJ1-5, with a possible D match to TRBD1 (6 bases). Trimming pared 4 bases from V and 0 bases from J, leaving 11 bases between. Per germline, CDR1 SGHDT and CDR2 YYEEEE. The CDR3 contains 15 residues. CDR3 DNA: TGTGCCAGCAGCATAAACAGGGATAGCAATCAGCCCCAGCATTTT. This encodes CASSINRDSNQPQHF.

The rearrangement joins TRBV7-6 to TRBJ2-7; the match to TRBD2 covers 10 bases. There are 16 residues in the CDR3. The V gene end was trimmed by 0 bases and the J gene end by 2 bases; junction bases not matched to a gene: 4. Germline-derived CDR1 and CDR2 are SGHVS and FNYEAQ. The CDR3 nucleotides read TGTGCCAGCAGCTTAGCTAGCGGGGGGACCCCCTACGAGCAGTACGTC. As protein: CASSLASGGTPYEQYV.

The V and J genes are TRBV6-5 and TRBJ2-1, with 9 bases fitting TRBD2. The CDR3 spans 15 residues. V shed 2 bases, J shed 5 bases, and the junction held 4 bases outside the gene matches. Germline CDR1 reads MNHEY; CDR2 reads SVGAGI. The CDR3 coding sequence is TGTGCCAGCAGTTACGCGAGACTAGCGGACAATGAGCAGTTCTTC. This translates into CASSYARLADNEQFF.

The chain recombines TRBV5-4 with TRBJ2-6, with D maybe TRBD2 (5 bases). V lost 5 bases to trimming and J lost 4 bases, with 16 bases between them. There are 16 residues in the CDR3. Germline assignment: CDR1 SGHNT and CDR2 YYREEE (reference sequence). In DNA form, the CDR3 reads TGTGCCAGCAGAATGGCGAGGAGGACCGGGGCCAACGTCCTGACTTTC. Its protein product is CASRMARRTGANVLTF.

The chain has TRBV4-3 and TRBJ2-1; D is perhaps TRBD2 (6 bases). Germline CDR1 is LGHNA and CDR2 is YSLEER. The CDR3 has 21 amino acids. V lost 0 bases, J lost 0 bases, and 24 bases lay in between. The CDR3: CASSQDQASVPTLSSYNEQFF. The DNA of the CDR3 is TGCGCCAGCAGCCAAGATCAGGCTAGCGTCCCTACATTAAGCTCCTACAATGAGCAGTTCTTC.

The gene calls are TRBV30 and TRBJ2-4; 7 positions agree with TRBD1. This CDR3 has 13 residues. V gave up 1 base and J gave up 8 bases; unmatched junction bases: 5. The germline gives CDR1 GTSNPN, CDR2 SVGIG (reference sequence). This CDR3 reads CAWSAGTDDIQYF. CDR3 nucleotides: TGTGCCTGGAGTGCGGGGACAGATGACATTCAGTACTTC.